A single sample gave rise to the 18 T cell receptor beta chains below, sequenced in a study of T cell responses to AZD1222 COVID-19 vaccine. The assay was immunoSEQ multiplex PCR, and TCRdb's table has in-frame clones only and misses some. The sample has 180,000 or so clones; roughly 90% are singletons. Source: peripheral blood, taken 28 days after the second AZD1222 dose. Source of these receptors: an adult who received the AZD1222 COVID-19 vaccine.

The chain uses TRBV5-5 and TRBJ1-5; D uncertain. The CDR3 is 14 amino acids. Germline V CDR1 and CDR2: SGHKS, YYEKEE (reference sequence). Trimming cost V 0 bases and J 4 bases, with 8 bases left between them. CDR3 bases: TGTGCCAGCAGCTTGGGACATGGGAATCAGCCCCAGCATTTT. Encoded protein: CASSLGHGNQPQHF.

CDR3 DNA: TGTGCCACCAGCAAAGGTAGCAGCTCTGGAAACACCATATATTTT. Translating it yields CATSKGSSSGNTIYF. This sequence joins TRBV15 and TRBJ1-3; no reliable D call. V was trimmed by 4 bases and J by 0 bases, leaving 10 bases between them. The CDR3 has 15 residues. CDR1 is LNHNV and CDR2 is YYDKDF in the germline V gene (reference sequence).

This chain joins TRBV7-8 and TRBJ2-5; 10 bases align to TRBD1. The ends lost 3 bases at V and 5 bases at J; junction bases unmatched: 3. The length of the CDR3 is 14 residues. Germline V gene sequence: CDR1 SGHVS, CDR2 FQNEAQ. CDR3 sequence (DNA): TGTGCCAGCAGCTTGGGACAGGGGTGGGAGACCCAGTACTTC. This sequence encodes CASSLGQGWETQYF.

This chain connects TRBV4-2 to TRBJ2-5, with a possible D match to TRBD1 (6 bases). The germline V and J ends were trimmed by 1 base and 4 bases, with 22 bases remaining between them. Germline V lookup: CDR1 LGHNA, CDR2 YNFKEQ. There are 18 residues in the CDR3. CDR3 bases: TGTGCCAGCAGCCAAGTGTCTGTGGGGGCCCGGGGTGGAGAGACCCAGTACTTC. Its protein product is CASSQVSVGARGGETQYF.

CDR3 loop: CASQYATNEKLFF. CDR3 DNA: TGTGCCAGCCAATATGCAACTAATGAAAAACTGTTTTTT. The chain recombines TRBV11-2 with TRBJ1-4; D remains unclear. There are 13 residues in the CDR3. Germline assignment: CDR1 SGHAT and CDR2 FQNNGV. V lost 8 bases to trimming and J lost 0 bases, with 7 bases between them.

CDR3 amino acids: CASRIQGAGPYGYTF. The DNA of the CDR3 is TGTGCCAGCAGGATACAGGGCGCGGGGCCCTATGGCTACACCTTC. J is TRBJ1-2 and V is TRBV6-6, with a tentative D call TRBD1 (6 bases). The CDR3 loop spans 15 amino acids. V lost 6 bases, J lost 4 bases, and 18 bases lay in between. Germline CDR1 is MNHNY and CDR2 is SVGAGI (reference sequence).

The CDR3 DNA follows: TGTGCCAGCAGCTGGGGACTAGCGGGGAACCAAGAGACCCAGTACTTC. Its translation: CASSWGLAGNQETQYF. The rearrangement links TRBV7-8 to TRBJ2-5, with TRBD2 matching over 13 bases. Germline V CDR1 and CDR2: SGHVS, FQNEAQ. J gave up 0 bases and V 4 bases, and 2 bases lay outside the gene matches. The CDR3 has 16 residues.

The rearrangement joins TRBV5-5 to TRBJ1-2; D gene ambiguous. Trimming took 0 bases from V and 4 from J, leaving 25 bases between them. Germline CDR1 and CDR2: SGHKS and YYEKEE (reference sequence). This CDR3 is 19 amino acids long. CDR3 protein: CASSLVPPVTSSRLYGYTF. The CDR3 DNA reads TGTGCCAGCAGCTTGGTACCGCCCGTGACATCCTCCAGGCTCTATGGCTACACCTTC.

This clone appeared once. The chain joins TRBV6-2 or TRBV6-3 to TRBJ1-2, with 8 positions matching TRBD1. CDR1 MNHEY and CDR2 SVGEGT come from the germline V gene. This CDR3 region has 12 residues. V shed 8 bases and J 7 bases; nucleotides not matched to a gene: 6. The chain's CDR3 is CASRPGGLGYTF. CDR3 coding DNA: TGTGCCAGCCGCCCAGGGGGCCTTGGCTACACCTTC.

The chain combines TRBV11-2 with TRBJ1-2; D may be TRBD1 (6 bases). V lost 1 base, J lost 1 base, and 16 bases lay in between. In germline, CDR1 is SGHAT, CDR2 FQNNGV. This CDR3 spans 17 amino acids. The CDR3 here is CASSLVTGGGRNYGYTF. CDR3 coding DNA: TGTGCCAGCAGCTTAGTAACGGGCGGGGGCCGTAACTATGGCTACACCTTC.

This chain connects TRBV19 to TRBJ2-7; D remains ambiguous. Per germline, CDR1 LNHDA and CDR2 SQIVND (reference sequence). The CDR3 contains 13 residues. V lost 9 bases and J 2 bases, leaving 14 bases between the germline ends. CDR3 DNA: TGTGCCAGCGGCCCCGGATCGACCTACGAGCAGTACTTC. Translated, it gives CASGPGSTYEQYF.

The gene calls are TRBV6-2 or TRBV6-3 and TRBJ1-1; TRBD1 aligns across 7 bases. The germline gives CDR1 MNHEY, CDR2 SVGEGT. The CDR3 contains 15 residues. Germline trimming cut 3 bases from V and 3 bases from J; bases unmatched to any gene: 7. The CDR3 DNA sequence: TGTGCCAGCAGTTATCGAGGGGGCCCCCACACTGAAGCTTTCTTT. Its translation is CASSYRGGPHTEAFF.

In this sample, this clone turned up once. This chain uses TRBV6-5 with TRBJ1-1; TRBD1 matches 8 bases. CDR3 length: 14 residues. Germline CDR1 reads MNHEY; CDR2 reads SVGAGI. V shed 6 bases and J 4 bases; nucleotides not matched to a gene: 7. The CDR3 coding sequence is TGTGCCAGCAGCGGACAGGGCGTTTTCACTGAAGCTTTCTTT. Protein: CASSGQGVFTEAFF.

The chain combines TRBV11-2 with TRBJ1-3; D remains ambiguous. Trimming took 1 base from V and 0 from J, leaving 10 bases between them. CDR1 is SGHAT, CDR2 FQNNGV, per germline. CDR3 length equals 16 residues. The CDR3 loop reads CASSLGAVTSGNTIYF. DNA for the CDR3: TGTGCCAGCAGCTTAGGGGCAGTAACCTCTGGAAACACCATATATTTT.

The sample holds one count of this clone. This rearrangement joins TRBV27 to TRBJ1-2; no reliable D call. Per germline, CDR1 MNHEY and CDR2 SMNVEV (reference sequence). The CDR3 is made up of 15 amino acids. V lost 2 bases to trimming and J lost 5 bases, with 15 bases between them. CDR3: CASSLNPSLIYGYTF. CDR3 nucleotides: TGTGCCAGCAGTTTAAATCCCAGCTTGATATATGGCTACACCTTC.

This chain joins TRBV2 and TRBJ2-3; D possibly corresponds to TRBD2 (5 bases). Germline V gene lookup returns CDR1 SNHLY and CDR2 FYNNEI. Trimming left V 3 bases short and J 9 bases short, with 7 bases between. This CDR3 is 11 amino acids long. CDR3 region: CASSDWETQYF. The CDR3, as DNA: TGTGCCAGCAGTGATTGGGAGACGCAGTATTTT. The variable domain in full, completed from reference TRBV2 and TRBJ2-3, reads EPEVTQTPSHQVTQMGQEVILRCVPISNHLYFYWYRQILGQKVEFLVSFYNNEISEKSEIFDDQFSVERPDGSNFTLKIRSTKLEDSAMYFCASSDWETQYFGPGTRLTVL.

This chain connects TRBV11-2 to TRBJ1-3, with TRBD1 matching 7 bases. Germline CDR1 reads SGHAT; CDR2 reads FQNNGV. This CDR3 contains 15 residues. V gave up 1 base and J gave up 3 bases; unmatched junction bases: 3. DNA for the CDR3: TGTGCCAGCAGCTTAGGGGACAGAGTTGGAAACACCATATATTTT. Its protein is CASSLGDRVGNTIYF. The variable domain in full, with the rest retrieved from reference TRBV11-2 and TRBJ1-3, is EAGVAQSPRYKIIEKRQSVAFWCNPISGHATLYWYQQILGQGPKLLIQFQNNGVVDDSQLPKDRFSAERLKGVDSTLKIQPAKLEDSAVYLCASSLGDRVGNTIYFGEGSWLTVV.

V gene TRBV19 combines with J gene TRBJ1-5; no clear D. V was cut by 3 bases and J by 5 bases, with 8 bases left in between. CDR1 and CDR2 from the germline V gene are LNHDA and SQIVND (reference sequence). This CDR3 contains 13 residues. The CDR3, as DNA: TGTGCCAGTAGTATCCTAGCTTATCAGCCCCAGCATTTT. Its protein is CASSILAYQPQHF.